The source of this T cell receptor (beta chain) is a study of shared clonotypes between healthy human individuals. Findings and caveats of the study: Genetic and exposure-history diversity was limited by the few donors.

Positive CCR7 selection of CD45RO-negative cells yielded the naive CD8 cells, and terminally differentiated effector memory CD45RA+ cells were excluded. Remarks on this clone: Its antigen remains unknown.

Several immunoSEQ 96-well plates shared each subset's DNA, each plate a replicate. Measured with immunoSEQ multiplex PCR; TCRdb has only the in-frame clones, and not every one. This table has about 2 million clones, 85% to 95% appearing once. This clonotype originated in a man aged 18-30 years in good health. The specimen was naive CD8+ T cells sorted from blood.

In DNA form, the CDR3 reads TGTGCCAGCACCAAAAGACAGGGGGCAAGGGAAAAACTGTTTTTT. Amino acid sequence: CASTKRQGAREKLFF. The gene calls are TRBV7-9 and TRBJ1-4; 10 bases are shared with TRBD1. The CDR3 sequence is 15 residues long. Germline V gene data show CDR1 as SEHNR and CDR2 as FQNEAQ (reference sequence). The trim removed 7 bases at V and 8 bases at J, leaving 10 bases unmatched.